This T cell receptor (beta chain) came from a study of blood T cell repertoires in COVID-19. On the study more broadly: Spain, Italy and the United States supplied samples that represented acute and convalescent COVID-19. T cells, B-cell-depleted T cells, or PBMCs provided the cDNA or gDNA that served as material.

Germline lookup yields CDR1 WNHNN and CDR2 SYGVQD (reference sequence). The V and J ends lost 3 bases and 2 bases, in that order; junction bases with no gene match: 7. This CDR3 has 15 residues. Method: immunoSEQ multiplex PCR; TCRdb's copy keeps in-frame clones and lacks some. The sample includes 380,000 or so clones, more than 75% seen only once; the top ten take more than 0.85%. The sample was peripheral blood. The receptor was derived from a human donor with acute or convalescent COVID-19. The donor label of this sample is uncertain. The chain employs TRBV10-1 and TRBJ2-7, with 7 bases matching TRBD2. In nucleotides, the CDR3 is TGCGCCAGCAGTGACCTAGCGGAACCTCCCTACGAGCAGTACTTC. It encodes CASSDLAEPPYEQYF.